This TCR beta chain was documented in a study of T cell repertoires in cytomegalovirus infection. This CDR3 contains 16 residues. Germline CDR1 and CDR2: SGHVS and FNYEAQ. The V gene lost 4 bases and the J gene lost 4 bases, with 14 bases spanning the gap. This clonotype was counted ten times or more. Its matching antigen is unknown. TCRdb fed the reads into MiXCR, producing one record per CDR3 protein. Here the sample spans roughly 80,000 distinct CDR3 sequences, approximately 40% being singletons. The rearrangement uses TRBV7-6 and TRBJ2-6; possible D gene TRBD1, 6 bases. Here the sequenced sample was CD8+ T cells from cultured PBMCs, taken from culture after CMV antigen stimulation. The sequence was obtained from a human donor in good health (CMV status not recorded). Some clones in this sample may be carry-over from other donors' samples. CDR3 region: CASSSKQGAGANVLTF. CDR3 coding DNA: TGTGCCAGCAGCTCCAAACAGGGCGCCGGGGCCAACGTCCTGACTTTC.